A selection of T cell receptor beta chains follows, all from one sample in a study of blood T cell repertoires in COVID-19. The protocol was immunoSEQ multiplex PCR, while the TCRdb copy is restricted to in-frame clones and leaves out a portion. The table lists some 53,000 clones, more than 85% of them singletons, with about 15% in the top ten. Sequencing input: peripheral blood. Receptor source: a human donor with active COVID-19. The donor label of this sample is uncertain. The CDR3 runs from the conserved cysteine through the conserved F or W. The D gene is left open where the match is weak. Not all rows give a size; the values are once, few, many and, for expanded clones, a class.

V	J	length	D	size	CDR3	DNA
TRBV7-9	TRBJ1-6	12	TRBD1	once	CASSTGASGLHF	TGTGCCAGCAGCACAGGGGCCAGCGGGCTCCACTTT
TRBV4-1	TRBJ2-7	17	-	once	CASSQRDGTALSYEQYF	TGCGCCAGCAGCCAACGCGACGGAACAGCTCTCTCCTACGAGCAGTACTTC
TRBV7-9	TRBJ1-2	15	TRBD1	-	CASSLVGTANYGYTF	TGTGCCAGCAGCTTAGTAGGGACAGCGAACTATGGCTACACCTTC
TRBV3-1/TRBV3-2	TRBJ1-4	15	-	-	CASRQTPCVRGKLFF	TGTGCCAGCAGACAGACCCCTTGTGTTCGGGGAAAACTGTTTTTT
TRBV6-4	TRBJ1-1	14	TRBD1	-	CASSDDRVRTEAFF	TGTGCCAGCAGTGATGACAGGGTACGGACTGAAGCTTTCTTT
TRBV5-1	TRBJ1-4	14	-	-	CASRFGTLDEKLFF	TGCGCCAGCAGGTTTGGCACCCTGGATGAAAAACTGTTTTTT
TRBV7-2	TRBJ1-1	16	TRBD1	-	CASSLEQGASNTEAFF	TGTGCCAGCAGCTTAGAGCAGGGGGCTTCGAACACTGAAGCTTTCTTT
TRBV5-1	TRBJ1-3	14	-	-	CASSLEGNRNTIYF	TGCGCCAGCAGCTTGGAGGGGAATCGAAACACCATATATTTT
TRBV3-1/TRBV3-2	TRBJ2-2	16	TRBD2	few	CASSSLAGVPTGELFF	TGTGCCAGCAGCTCCCTGGCGGGGGTGCCAACCGGGGAGCTGTTTTTT
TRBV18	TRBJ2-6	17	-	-	CASSPLPPARGANVLTF	TGTGCCAGCTCACCACTACCCCCAGCGCGGGGGGCCAACGTCCTGACTTTC
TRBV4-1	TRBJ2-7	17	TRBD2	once	CASSQEQRGGFSYEQYF	TGCGCCAGCAGCCAGGAGCAGCGGGGGGGTTTTTCGTACGAGCAGTACTTC
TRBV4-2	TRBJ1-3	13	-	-	CASRPTGGNTIYF	TGTGCCAGCAGGCCGACAGGCGGAAACACCATATATTTT
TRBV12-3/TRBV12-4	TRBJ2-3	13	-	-	CASRGGFTDTQYF	TGTGCCAGCAGGGGGGGATTCACAGATACGCAGTATTTT
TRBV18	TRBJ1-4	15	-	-	CASSPPQGSNEKLFF	TGTGCCAGCTCACCACCACAGGGTTCGAATGAAAAACTGTTTTTT
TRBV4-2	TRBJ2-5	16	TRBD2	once	CASSQGRGGLEETQYF	TGTGCCAGCAGCCAAGGTCGGGGGGGCCTTGAGGAGACCCAGTACTTC
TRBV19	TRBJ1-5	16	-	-	CASSIDGTLTNQPQHF	TGTGCCAGTAGTATAGACGGGACACTGACTAATCAGCCCCAGCATTTT
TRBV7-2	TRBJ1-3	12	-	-	CASSSEGNTIYF	TGTGCCAGCAGCTCCGAGGGAAACACCATATATTTT
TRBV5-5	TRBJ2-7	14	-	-	CASSLQQQTYEQYF	TGTGCCAGCAGCTTACAGCAGCAAACCTACGAGCAGTACTTC
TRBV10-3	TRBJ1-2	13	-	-	CAISNTGSNGYTF	TGTGCCATCAGTAATACGGGTTCGAATGGCTACACCTTC
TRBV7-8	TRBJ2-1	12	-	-	CASTSARGEQFF	TGTGCCAGCACCTCCGCTAGGGGAGAGCAGTTCTTC
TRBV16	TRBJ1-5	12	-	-	CASSPARRSQHF	TGTGCCAGCAGCCCGGCAAGGAGATCCCAGCATTTT